This T cell receptor beta chain was identified in a study of response to subunit inactivated influenza vaccine. This clonotype came up a few times. Its cognate antigen is unknown. Notes on the study in general: Authors suggested seasonal influenza vaccinations each recruit few new T cells.

This CDR3 spans 14 amino acids. Trimming removed 0 bases at V and 2 bases at J, with 8 bases between. Germline values: CDR1 LGHNA, CDR2 YNFKEQ. MiXCR, run by TCRdb on the RT-PCR reads, gives a single entry per CDR3 protein. The table lists some 200,000 distinct CDR3 sequences, 12% of them singletons. The sample also formed part of further work on T cells expressing NK-cell markers. That paper notes: Template switching by 5'RACE with UMIs generated the TCR beta cDNA. Sorted T-cell subsets CD3+CD56+NKG2C+, CD3+CD56+NKG2C- and CD3+CD56-NKG2C+ were TCR beta-sequenced. One of eight sequenced donors was HCMV-seronegative; the other seven were seropositive.

The sequence was collected from a man in his forties or fifties who received an inactivated influenza vaccine. The rearrangement uses TRBV4-2 and TRBJ2-7; D is uncertain. The material was CD8+ T cells sorted from PBMCs, obtained approximately 13 days after vaccination. The CDR3 sequence is CASSQDPGPYEQYF. CDR3 coding DNA: TGTGCCAGCAGCCAAGATCCAGGCCCCTACGAGCAGTACTTC.